Presented here are 21 T cell receptor beta chains from one specimen sequenced in a study of blood T cell repertoires in COVID-19. TCRdb keeps only in-frame clones here, not all; method: immunoSEQ multiplex PCR. The sample consists of 250,000 to 300,000 clones, around nine tenths of them appearing once. The sequenced material came from peripheral blood. The receptors shown here come from a woman aged 25-40 years with COVID-19, enrolled during active disease.

The J gene is TRBJ2-1, the V gene TRBV6-5; TRBD2 agrees at 14 bases. V shed 2 bases and J 9 bases; nucleotides not matched to a gene: 6. There are 16 residues in the CDR3. Germline loops: CDR1 MNHEY, CDR2 SVGAGI. The CDR3 sequence is CASSYPGTSGRFEQFF. CDR3 in DNA: TGTGCCAGCAGTTACCCCGGGACTAGCGGGAGATTTGAGCAGTTCTTC.

The chain employs TRBV28 and TRBJ2-3; 9 bases align to TRBD2. With 5 bases clipped from V and 0 bases from J, the junction kept 3 bases outside the gene matches. CDR1 and CDR2 (germline): MDHEN, SYDVKM. There are 15 residues in the CDR3. CDR3 nucleotides: TGTGCCAGCAGTCGACTAGCGGCTAGCACAGATACGCAGTATTTT. Its translation is CASSRLAASTDTQYF. The whole variable domain, filled in from reference TRBV28 and TRBJ2-3, reads DVKVTQSSRYLVKRTGEKVFLECVQDMDHENMFWYRQDPGLGLRLIYFSYDVKMKEKGDIPEGYSVSREKKERFSLILESASTNQTSMYLCASSRLAASTDTQYFGPGTRLTVL.

The chain uses TRBV6-5 and TRBJ2-1; TRBD1 matches at 11 bases. This CDR3 is 15 amino acids long. V gave up 0 bases and J gave up 9 bases; unmatched junction bases: 4. The germline gives CDR1 MNHEY, CDR2 SVGAGI. The CDR3 sequence: CASSYSWTGGGEQFF. CDR3 nucleotides: TGTGCCAGCAGTTACTCGTGGACAGGGGGCGGTGAGCAGTTCTTC.

This chain uses TRBV5-1 with TRBJ1-4; D might be TRBD1 (5 bases). From germline, CDR1 is SGHRS and CDR2 YFSETQ. Trimming cost V 5 bases and J 1 base, with 9 bases left between them. The CDR3 runs to 14 residues. CDR3 loop: CASRSGGTNEKLFF. CDR3 DNA sequence: TGCGCCAGCAGGTCGGGGGGAACTAATGAAAAACTGTTTTTT.

This rearrangement joins TRBV4-2 to TRBJ1-2; 10 positions agree with TRBD1. Per germline, CDR1 LGHNA and CDR2 YNFKEQ. This CDR3 has 19 amino acids. V shed 1 base and J 7 bases; nucleotides not matched to a gene: 18. The CDR3 loop is CASSQVAPLRGQGSSGYTF. For the CDR3, the DNA is TGTGCCAGCAGCCAAGTCGCCCCGCTGCGGGGACAGGGGAGTAGTGGCTACACCTTC.

The chain recombines TRBV11-2 with TRBJ2-7; 9 positions match TRBD1. Germline CDR1 reads SGHAT; CDR2 reads FQNNGV. Trimming at V came to 5 bases and at J to 2 bases, leaving 4 bases not matched to a gene. The CDR3 runs 14 residues. The CDR3 sequence is CASSRTGVTYEQYF. CDR3 nucleotides: TGTGCCAGCAGCCGGACAGGGGTCACCTACGAGCAGTACTTC.

CDR3 DNA: TGTGCCAGCAGCCCCGGACTAGCGGGATGGAATGAGCAGTTCTTC. This translates into CASSPGLAGWNEQFF. This chain uses TRBV5-6 with TRBJ2-1; 12 bases are a match to TRBD2. With 4 bases clipped from V and 7 bases from J, the junction kept 6 bases outside the gene matches. Germline V gives CDR1 SGHDT, CDR2 YYEEEE. The CDR3 runs 15 residues. The full variable domain, with the rest looked up from reference TRBV5-6 and TRBJ2-1, is DAGVTQSPTHLIKTRGQQVTLRCSPKSGHDTVSWYQQALGQGPQFIFQYYEEEERQRGNFPDRFSGHQFPNYSSELNVNALLLGDSALYLCASSPGLAGWNEQFFGPGTRLTVL.

The rearrangement uses TRBV6-5 and TRBJ1-4; tentative D call: TRBD1 (5 bases). The CDR3 runs to 14 residues. V lost 6 bases, J lost 7 bases, and 15 bases lay in between. Germline assignment: CDR1 MNHEY and CDR2 SVGAGI. The CDR3 loop reads CASSPGGRSEKLFF. The CDR3 bases are TGTGCCAGCAGCCCGGGGGGGAGAAGTGAAAAACTGTTTTTT.

About this clone: The same CDR3 can be traced to other DNA sequences in this sample. This chain connects TRBV18 to TRBJ2-2, with a possible D match to TRBD1 (6 bases). The germline V gene has CDR1 KGHSH and CDR2 LQKENI. The germline V and J ends were trimmed by 2 bases and 4 bases, with 11 bases remaining between them. There are 15 residues in the CDR3. CDR3 amino acids: CASSPGARGTGELFF. Here the CDR3 DNA reads TGTGCCAGCTCACCAGGGGCCAGGGGCACCGGGGAGCTGTTTTTT.

J is TRBJ1-6 and V is TRBV5-6; 8 bases map to TRBD1. The V and J ends lost 5 bases and 1 base, in that order; junction bases with no gene match: 5. Germline CDR1 SGHDT, CDR2 YYEEEE. The CDR3 runs to 16 residues. The CDR3 protein is CASSSDRASYNSPLHF. In nucleotides, the CDR3 is TGTGCCAGCAGTTCGGACAGGGCGTCCTATAATTCACCCCTCCACTTT.

The rearrangement joins TRBV5-8 to TRBJ2-2; 12 positions agree with TRBD2. V shed 4 bases, J shed 0 bases, and the junction held 10 bases outside the gene matches. Germline V gives CDR1 SGHTS, CDR2 YDEGEE. The CDR3 is 19 residues long. The CDR3: CASSPGLAGLTANTGELFF. CDR3 bases: TGTGCCAGCAGCCCGGGACTAGCGGGCCTCACCGCGAACACCGGGGAGCTGTTTTTT.

The rearrangement joins TRBV19 to TRBJ2-3, with D perhaps matching TRBD2 (6 bases). V shed 3 bases and J shed 5 bases, with 15 bases lying between them. Germline lookup yields CDR1 LNHDA and CDR2 SQIVND (reference sequence). CDR3 length equals 15 residues. The CDR3 coding sequence is TGTGCCAGTAGTATGGGGGAGGCAGCCGTAGATACGCAGTATTTT. This sequence encodes CASSMGEAAVDTQYF.

This CDR3 reads CAWSGTSGREQFF. CDR3 DNA sequence: TGTGCCTGGAGTGGGACTAGCGGGAGGGAGCAGTTCTTC. The chain recombines TRBV30 with TRBJ2-1; TRBD2 matches 14 bases. CDR3 size: 13 residues. V shed 1 base and J 10 bases; nucleotides not matched to a gene: 0. Germline lookup yields CDR1 GTSNPN and CDR2 SVGIG (reference sequence).

Regarding this clone: Germline and junction disagree at one end, which may indicate a read error. V usage is TRBV7-9 and J usage is TRBJ2-1, with 9 bases lining up with TRBD2. CDR3 length: 15 residues. Germline CDR1 and CDR2: SEHNR and FQNEAQ (reference sequence). CDR3 in amino acids: CASSIAGVGYNEQFF. In DNA form, the CDR3 reads TGTGCCAGCAGCATAGCGGGAGTGGGCTACAATGAGCAGTTCTTC.

The sample holds one count of this clone. The rearrangement uses TRBV6-5 and TRBJ1-2; the D gene is possibly TRBD1 (6 bases). V dropped 7 bases and J dropped 4 bases, with 13 bases sitting between them. CDR1 and CDR2 (germline): MNHEY, SVGAGI. The CDR3 spans 13 residues. CDR3 protein: CASTSTGLYGYTF. The DNA of the CDR3 is TGTGCCAGCACCTCTACAGGGCTCTATGGCTACACCTTC.

This rearrangement joins TRBV6-5 to TRBJ1-4; TRBD1 agrees at 9 bases. This CDR3 has 15 amino acids. The J segment lost 8 bases and the V segment lost 5 bases, leaving 9 bases of the junction unmatched. Germline CDR1 MNHEY, CDR2 SVGAGI. The DNA for the CDR3 is TGTGCCAGCAGTATTTCTGGGACAGGGTCGGAAAAACTGTTTTTT. Its protein is CASSISGTGSEKLFF.

The chain combines TRBV29-1 with TRBJ1-3, with a weak D call TRBD1 (6 bases). Between the trimmed V and J ends, which lost 0 bases and 4 bases, there was a span of 16 bases. This CDR3 spans 16 amino acids. CDR1 SQVTM and CDR2 ANQGSEA come from the germline V gene. The CDR3 loop reads CSVEDPPGVEGNTIYF. The CDR3 bases are TGCAGCGTTGAAGATCCTCCAGGGGTGGAAGGAAACACCATATATTTT.

The rearrangement joins TRBV28 to TRBJ2-7, with 7 bases that match TRBD1. V lost 5 bases, J lost 2 bases, and 9 bases stayed unmatched. CDR1 is MDHEN, CDR2 SYDVKM, per germline. The CDR3 has 15 residues. DNA of the CDR3: TGTGCCAGCAGTCGGGACAGCCCGACGACCTACGAGCAGTACTTC. Residues: CASSRDSPTTYEQYF.

The chain links TRBV28 to TRBJ1-2; no clear D gene. This CDR3 comprises 12 residues. Deletions cut 4 bases from V and 7 bases from J, with 10 bases between. Germline V lookup: CDR1 MDHEN, CDR2 SYDVKM. The CDR3 here is CASSWVGSGYTF. The CDR3 DNA follows: TGTGCCAGCAGTTGGGTGGGGAGTGGCTACACCTTC.

Only one count was recorded for this clone. V gene TRBV27 combines with J gene TRBJ1-2; D gene unclear. Germline V lookup: CDR1 MNHEY, CDR2 SMNVEV (reference sequence). This CDR3 comprises 13 residues. With 0 bases removed from V and 8 bases from J, the gap between germline ends came to 10 bases. The CDR3 protein is CASSLSRGPGYTF. CDR3 bases: TGTGCCAGCAGTTTATCACGGGGTCCCGGCTACACCTTC.

The chain carries TRBV12-3 or TRBV12-4 and TRBJ1-1; TRBD1 agrees at 7 bases. Trimming at V came to 6 bases and at J to 7 bases, leaving 2 bases not matched to a gene. CDR3 length: 11 amino acids. The CDR3, as DNA: TGTGCCAGCAGGGGGACAGATGAAGCTTTCTTT. This translates into CASRGTDEAFF.